A single sample gave rise to the 32 T cell receptor beta chains below, sequenced in a study of shared T cell receptors in the human thymus. Assay: immunoSEQ multiplex PCR; the TCRdb copy retains only in-frame clones and omits some. Of more than 550,000 clones detected, 70% to 90% appear once; the ten largest clones hold roughly 0.01%. This sample also belongs to another study, concerning human thymus T cells.

Sequencing was done on a sample of thymocytes. The receptors come from a girl under two years old with a congenital heart defect.

The V and J genes are TRBV7-9 and TRBJ2-7, with 7 nucleotides matching TRBD1. Germline V gene lookup returns CDR1 SEHNR and CDR2 FQNEAQ (reference sequence). The CDR3 length is 14 residues. The V gene end was trimmed by 5 bases and the J gene end by 6 bases; junction bases not matched to a gene: 10. The CDR3 is CASSRPTGVGEQYF. CDR3 sequence (DNA): TGTGCCAGCAGCCGGCCCACAGGGGTGGGCGAGCAGTACTTC.

The rearrangement joins TRBV11-2 to TRBJ1-4; the D gene is possibly TRBD1 (5 bases). CDR3 size: 15 residues. Germline CDR1 and CDR2: SGHAT and FQNNGV. Trimming left V 4 bases short and J 3 bases short, with 12 bases between. The CDR3 protein is CASSSVDKANEKLFF. The DNA of the CDR3 is TGTGCCAGCAGCTCGGTGGACAAAGCTAATGAAAAACTGTTTTTT.

The chain has TRBV4-1 and TRBJ1-5; 12 nucleotides align to TRBD1. The germline V gene encodes CDR1 MGHRA and CDR2 YSYEKL. The CDR3 consists of 20 residues. The V gene end was trimmed by 0 bases and the J gene end by 6 bases; junction bases not matched to a gene: 15. CDR3 residues: CASSQDETGTGGAVGQPQHF. The CDR3, as DNA: TGCGCCAGCAGCCAAGATGAGACCGGGACAGGGGGCGCGGTGGGTCAGCCCCAGCATTTT.

The V gene is TRBV11-2, the J gene TRBJ1-5, with TRBD1 matching over 7 bases. Germline CDR1 and CDR2: SGHAT and FQNNGV. The CDR3 consists of 12 residues. J lost 6 bases, V lost 4 bases, and 0 bases had no gene match. This CDR3 is CASSSGGQPQHF. DNA for the CDR3: TGTGCCAGCAGCTCAGGGGGTCAGCCCCAGCATTTT.

This chain links TRBV28 with TRBJ1-4; perhaps TRBD1 as D (6 bases). This CDR3 has 17 residues. Germline lookup yields CDR1 MDHEN and CDR2 SYDVKM. Trimming shortened V by 2 bases and J by 8 bases, and 21 bases separated the two germline ends. The chain's CDR3 is CASSLGGRGGLEEKLFF. In nucleotides, the CDR3 is TGTGCCAGCAGTTTAGGGGGCCGTGGGGGTCTGGAGGAAAAACTGTTTTTT.

This chain links TRBV13 with TRBJ2-7; 12 nucleotides match TRBD1. Germline V gene lookup returns CDR1 PRHDT and CDR2 FYEKMQ (reference sequence). V trimming: 3 bases; J trimming: 7 bases; junction bases outside the gene matches: 4. The CDR3 spans 14 residues. For the CDR3, the DNA is TGTGCCAGCAGCTTCCGGGACAGGGGGCATGAGCAGTACTTC. It translates to CASSFRDRGHEQYF.

The chain uses TRBV28 and TRBJ2-7; D may be TRBD1 (6 bases). The germline V and J ends were trimmed by 8 bases and 4 bases, with 24 bases remaining between them. Germline loops: CDR1 MDHEN, CDR2 SYDVKM. CDR3 length: 16 residues. The CDR3 here is CASAHPRDTVQYEQYF. CDR3 coding DNA: TGTGCCAGCGCCCACCCCCGGGACACTGTGCAATACGAGCAGTACTTC.

This clone has only a few counts. This chain links TRBV13 with TRBJ1-3; D is undetermined. The germline V gene has CDR1 PRHDT and CDR2 FYEKMQ (reference sequence). The CDR3 sequence is 13 residues long. V lost 7 bases to trimming and J lost 4 bases, with 11 bases between them. CDR3 sequence: CASKESTGNTIYF. CDR3 coding DNA: TGTGCCAGCAAAGAGTCCACGGGAAACACCATATATTTT. Supplemented by reference TRBV13 and TRBJ1-3, the full variable domain reads AAGVIQSPRHLIKEKRETATLKCYPIPRHDTVYWYQQGPGQDPQFLISFYEKMQSDKGSIPDRFSAQQFSDYHSELNMSSLELGDSALYFCASKESTGNTIYFGEGSWLTVV.

The chain carries TRBV6-1 and TRBJ1-2; perhaps TRBD1 as D (5 bases). The CDR3 covers 15 residues. Per the germline V gene, CDR1 is MNHNS and CDR2 is SASEGT. V was trimmed by 5 bases and J by 0 bases, leaving 13 bases between them. The CDR3 DNA is TGTGCCAGCAGTCTTAAACAGGAAGCTAACTATGGCTACACCTTC. Protein product: CASSLKQEANYGYTF.

V usage is TRBV4-2 and J usage is TRBJ2-1, with 8 bases lining up with TRBD2. The V segment lost 1 base and the J segment 2 bases; nucleotides outside the gene matches: 13. The CDR3 has 19 residues. CDR1 and CDR2 from the germline V gene are LGHNA and YNFKEQ. The CDR3 bases are TGTGCCAGCAGCCAAGTGAGGGGACCCACTAGCGGAGCCTACAATGAGCAGTTCTTC. Protein sequence: CASSQVRGPTSGAYNEQFF.

In the case of this clone: At one boundary the junction diverges from the germline segment, which might be a read error. The chain combines TRBV5-8 with TRBJ2-4, with a tentative D call TRBD2 (5 bases). Per the germline V gene, CDR1 is SGHTS and CDR2 is YDEGEE. The CDR3 has 12 residues. The chain's CDR3 is CASSALTSPVPF. CDR3 nucleotides: TGTGCCAGCAGCGCACTAACTAGTCCTGTTCCTTTC.

This sequence joins TRBV4-1 and TRBJ2-1, with TRBD2 matching over 7 bases. This CDR3 region has 14 residues. Unmatched junction bases numbered 4, after V lost 3 bases and J lost 5 bases. Per the germline V gene, CDR1 is MGHRA and CDR2 is YSYEKL. The CDR3 loop reads CASSQPGTNNEQFF. CDR3 coding DNA: TGCGCCAGCAGCCAGCCCGGGACTAACAATGAGCAGTTCTTC.

The rearrangement uses TRBV5-6 and TRBJ1-2; the D gene is possibly TRBD1 (5 bases). Trimming removed 0 bases at V and 0 bases at J, with 15 bases between. The CDR3 has 17 amino acids. The germline V gene encodes CDR1 SGHDT and CDR2 YYEEEE. The DNA of the CDR3 is TGTGCCAGCAGCTTGGATCCTGGGGGGACGACTAACTATGGCTACACCTTC. Its translation: CASSLDPGGTTNYGYTF.

A single count supports this clone. The genes are TRBV28 and TRBJ1-6; no firm D call. Germline CDR1 MDHEN, CDR2 SYDVKM. The CDR3 extends over 18 amino acids. V lost 3 bases to trimming and J lost 7 bases, with 22 bases between them. The CDR3 DNA is TGTGCCAGCAGTTTCCAAGCAAGGGAGAGGGTTGAAAATTCACCCCTCCACTTT. The encoded protein is CASSFQARERVENSPLHF. Full variable domain (missing parts from reference TRBV28 and TRBJ1-6): DVKVTQSSRYLVKRTGEKVFLECVQDMDHENMFWYRQDPGLGLRLIYFSYDVKMKEKGDIPEGYSVSREKKERFSLILESASTNQTSMYLCASSFQARERVENSPLHFGNGTRLTVT.

This clone was found a few times. This chain's CDR3 is CASINRGSYGYTF. As DNA, the CDR3 is TGTGCCAGCATAAACCGAGGATCCTATGGCTACACCTTC. The rearrangement uses TRBV28 and TRBJ1-2; D ambiguous. The CDR3 covers 13 residues. Deletions cut 7 bases from V and 4 bases from J, with 13 bases between. Germline lookup yields CDR1 MDHEN and CDR2 SYDVKM.

Only a few counts were recorded for this clone. This chain joins TRBV6-6 and TRBJ2-7, with 10 bases lining up with TRBD1. Looked up from germline, CDR1 is MNHNY and CDR2 is SVGAGI (reference sequence). With V trimmed by 6 bases and J by 3 bases, 11 bases remained unmatched. The CDR3 has 16 amino acids. The CDR3 coding sequence is TGTGCCAGCAGCCTCCGGGGGACAGGGGAGCGCTACGAGCAGTACTTC. Encoded protein: CASSLRGTGERYEQYF.

The chain employs TRBV7-9 and TRBJ2-2; 7 bases match TRBD1. This CDR3 has 17 amino acids. Germline V gene lookup returns CDR1 SEHNR and CDR2 FQNEAQ (reference sequence). The V gene end was trimmed by 1 base and the J gene end by 5 bases; junction bases not matched to a gene: 10. CDR3 sequence (DNA): TGTGCCAGCAGCTTAGGCAAGCAGGGGGACCTAACCGGGGAGCTGTTTTTT. This translates into CASSLGKQGDLTGELFF.

The chain couples TRBV10-3 to TRBJ2-5; D perhaps matches TRBD2 (6 bases). Germline assignment: CDR1 ENHRY and CDR2 SYGVKD. V was clipped by 6 bases and J by 5 bases, with 19 bases between them. This CDR3 is 15 amino acids long. CDR3 bases: TGTGCCATCAGCCAGACTACCCCAGGAGGGGAGACCCAGTACTTC. The encoded protein is CAISQTTPGGETQYF.

The chain links TRBV6-5 to TRBJ1-2; D call uncertain. Trimming took off 2 bases at V and 4 bases at J, with 17 bases between the two ends. The CDR3 contains 16 residues. Germline V gives CDR1 MNHEY, CDR2 SVGAGI. CDR3 in amino acids: CASSYVPQPNSYGYTF. The DNA for the CDR3 is TGTGCCAGCAGTTACGTCCCCCAACCGAACAGCTATGGCTACACCTTC.

The chain is built from TRBV19 and TRBJ2-1, with D maybe TRBD2 (5 bases). The V gene's germline CDR1 is LNHDA and CDR2 SQIVND (reference sequence). This CDR3 spans 15 amino acids. The ends were cut back, 5 bases at V and 7 bases at J, with 18 bases in the middle. CDR3 sequence (DNA): TGTGCCAGTAGTGCGGACTCATACGATTCAAATGAGCAGTTCTTC. Its protein product is CASSADSYDSNEQFF.

The chain combines TRBV6-5 with TRBJ2-7, with D hard to call. V was pared by 4 bases and J by 2 bases, with 18 bases between. From germline, CDR1 is MNHEY and CDR2 SVGAGI. This CDR3 comprises 16 residues. The DNA for the CDR3 is TGTGCCAGCAGTTCCGCGATACACCTAGAGACCTACGAGCAGTACTTC. Protein: CASSSAIHLETYEQYF.

This clone was observed a single time. The chain is built from TRBV11-2 and TRBJ2-1; TRBD2 agrees at 11 bases. Germline loops: CDR1 SGHAT, CDR2 FQNNGV. CDR3 length: 17 amino acids. J lost 6 bases, V lost 5 bases, and 12 bases had no gene match. CDR3 DNA sequence: TGTGCCAGCAGCGAAGTCGGGACTAGCGGAGGGAGCAATGAGCAGTTCTTC. Its translation: CASSEVGTSGGSNEQFF. The full variable domain, in which reference TRBV11-2 and TRBJ2-1 provide the parts outside the CDR3, is EAGVAQSPRYKIIEKRQSVAFWCNPISGHATLYWYQQILGQGPKLLIQFQNNGVVDDSQLPKDRFSAERLKGVDSTLKIQPAKLEDSAVYLCASSEVGTSGGSNEQFFGPGTRLTVL.

The rearrangement uses TRBV7-9 and TRBJ1-1; D possibly corresponds to TRBD1 (6 bases). The V end lost 0 bases, the J end lost 4 bases, and 12 bases lay between the germline ends. Per germline, CDR1 SEHNR and CDR2 FQNEAQ (reference sequence). The CDR3 runs to 15 residues. DNA for the CDR3: TGTGCCAGCAGCTTAGCTGCAGGGGTGGGCACTGAAGCTTTCTTT. It is translated as CASSLAAGVGTEAFF.

The chain is built from TRBV7-2 and TRBJ2-1, with 12 bases aligning to TRBD2. Trimming removed 2 bases from V and 0 bases from J; junction bases left unmatched: 8. CDR1 SGHTA and CDR2 FQGNSA come from the germline V gene. This CDR3 has 19 residues. This CDR3 reads CASSLRTSGAPHSYNEQFF. The CDR3 DNA reads TGTGCCAGCAGCTTAAGGACTAGCGGGGCCCCACACTCCTACAATGAGCAGTTCTTC.

The chain recombines TRBV15 with TRBJ2-1; TRBD1 is a possible D gene (6 bases). V was cut by 1 base and J by 4 bases, with 23 bases left in between. Looked up from germline, CDR1 is LNHNV and CDR2 is YYDKDF (reference sequence). This CDR3 has 19 residues. The CDR3 nucleotides read TGTGCCACCAGCAGAGTTCGACAGGTCCCGTACACCAAATACAATGAGCAGTTCTTC. Translation: CATSRVRQVPYTKYNEQFF.

This sequence joins TRBV12-5 and TRBJ2-7; TRBD2 matches at 11 bases. Germline CDR1 is LGHNT and CDR2 is FRNRAP. This CDR3 is built from 15 residues. Trimming at V came to 6 bases and at J to 2 bases, leaving 6 bases not matched to a gene. CDR3 loop: CASGSGLAETYEQYF. CDR3 DNA: TGTGCTAGTGGCTCGGGACTAGCGGAGACCTACGAGCAGTACTTC.

V usage is TRBV11-2 and J usage is TRBJ1-2; 8 positions match TRBD1. Germline values: CDR1 SGHAT, CDR2 FQNNGV. This CDR3 contains 19 residues. V gave up 5 bases and J gave up 0 bases; unmatched junction bases: 17. CDR3: CASSLTQGDRNTPNYGYTF. The CDR3 DNA reads TGTGCCAGCAGCCTCACCCAAGGGGACAGGAACACGCCTAACTATGGCTACACCTTC.

This chain joins TRBV28 and TRBJ1-3, with D uncertain. This CDR3 is 11 amino acids long. Per the germline V gene, CDR1 is MDHEN and CDR2 is SYDVKM. Trimming stripped 8 bases from V and 3 bases from J, with 5 bases between. CDR3 amino acids: CASSFGNTIYF. CDR3 nucleotides: TGTGCCAGCTCGTTTGGAAACACCATATATTTT.

V is TRBV27 and J is TRBJ1-5; D is perhaps TRBD1 (6 bases). The CDR3 is 15 amino acids. Trimming took off 9 bases at V and 0 bases at J, with 15 bases between the two ends. Germline-derived CDR1 and CDR2 are MNHEY and SMNVEV (reference sequence). CDR3 bases: TGTGCCAGTATAGAGGGGGGGTATAGCAATCAGCCCCAGCATTTT. Protein product: CASIEGGYSNQPQHF.

V gene TRBV4-1 combines with J gene TRBJ2-3; 8 nucleotides match TRBD2. CDR1 MGHRA and CDR2 YSYEKL come from the germline V gene. The ends lost 0 bases at V and 4 bases at J; junction bases unmatched: 6. The CDR3 is 16 amino acids. The CDR3 bases are TGCGCCAGCAGCCAAGAAGGCGGGGGGATAGCAGATACGCAGTATTTT. It translates to CASSQEGGGIADTQYF.

This clone has only a few counts. The V gene is TRBV4-1, the J gene TRBJ1-6; 7 nucleotides line up with TRBD1. V dropped 1 base and J dropped 8; count of bases not matched to a gene: 8. CDR3 length: 16 residues. Per the germline V gene, CDR1 is MGHRA and CDR2 is YSYEKL. CDR3 DNA: TGCGCCAGCAGCCAAGTCGCAGGGGGATCTGATTCACCCCTCCACTTT. Protein: CASSQVAGGSDSPLHF.

The chain joins TRBV10-3 to TRBJ2-7; TRBD1 is a possible D gene (6 bases). V gave up 4 bases and J gave up 1 base, with 17 bases separating them. The CDR3 has 16 residues. The germline gives CDR1 ENHRY, CDR2 SYGVKD. This chain's CDR3 is CAISGNRVGTSYEQYF. The CDR3 DNA reads TGTGCCATCAGTGGGAACAGGGTTGGGACATCCTACGAGCAGTACTTC.